This TCR beta chain was documented in a study of blood T cell repertoires in COVID-19. In the study overall: Acute-phase and convalescent COVID-19 samples originated in the United States, Italy and Spain.

Trimming took 1 base from V and 4 from J, leaving 17 bases between them. This CDR3 has 15 residues. Germline V gene data show CDR1 as GTSNPN and CDR2 as SVGIG (reference sequence). Per the original data handling: Quantification of nucleated cells was approximated via reference gene primer amplification. TCRdb keeps only in-frame clones here, not all; method: immunoSEQ multiplex PCR. The V and J calls and clone size come from that table; D and trimming were worked out from the DNA. The profile covers approximately 210,000 clones, with 80% appearing a single time and around 4.5% taken by the ten largest.

This rearrangement joins TRBV30 to TRBJ2-7; D is possibly TRBD2 (5 bases). Sequenced input: PBMCs or T cells enriched from blood (not recorded which). The source of this sequence is a man aged 30-40 years with acute COVID-19. CDR3 sequence (DNA): TGTGCCTGGAGTGGCCGGGCGGGTACGTCGTACGAGCAGTACTTC. Translation gives CAWSGRAGTSYEQYF.